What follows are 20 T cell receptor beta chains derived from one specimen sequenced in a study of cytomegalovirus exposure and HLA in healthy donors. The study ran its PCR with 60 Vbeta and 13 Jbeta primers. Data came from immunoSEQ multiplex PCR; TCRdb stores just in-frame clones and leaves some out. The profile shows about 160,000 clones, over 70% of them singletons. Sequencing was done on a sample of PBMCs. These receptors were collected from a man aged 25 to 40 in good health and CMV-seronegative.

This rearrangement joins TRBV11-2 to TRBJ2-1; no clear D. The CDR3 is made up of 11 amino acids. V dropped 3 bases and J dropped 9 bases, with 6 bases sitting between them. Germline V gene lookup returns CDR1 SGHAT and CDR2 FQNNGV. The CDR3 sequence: CASSFTFEQFF. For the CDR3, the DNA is TGTGCCAGCAGCTTTACTTTTGAGCAGTTCTTC.

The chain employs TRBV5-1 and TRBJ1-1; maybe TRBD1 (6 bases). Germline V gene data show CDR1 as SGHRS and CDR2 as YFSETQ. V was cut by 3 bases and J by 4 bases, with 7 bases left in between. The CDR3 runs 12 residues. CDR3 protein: CASSSQGTEAFF. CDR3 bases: TGCGCCAGCAGCTCACAGGGCACTGAAGCTTTCTTT.

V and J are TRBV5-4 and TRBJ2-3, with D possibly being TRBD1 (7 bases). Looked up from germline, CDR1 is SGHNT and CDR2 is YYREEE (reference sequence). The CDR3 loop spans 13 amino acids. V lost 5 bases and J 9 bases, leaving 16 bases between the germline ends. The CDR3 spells CASSLLEGATQYF. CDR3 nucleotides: TGTGCCAGCAGTCTATTGGAGGGGGCGACGCAGTATTTT.

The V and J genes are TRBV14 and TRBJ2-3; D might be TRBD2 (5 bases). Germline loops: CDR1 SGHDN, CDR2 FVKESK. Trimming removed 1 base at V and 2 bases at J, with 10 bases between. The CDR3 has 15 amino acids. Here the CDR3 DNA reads TGTGCCAGCAGCCAAGCTTCGGGGTACACAGATACGCAGTATTTT. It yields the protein CASSQASGYTDTQYF.

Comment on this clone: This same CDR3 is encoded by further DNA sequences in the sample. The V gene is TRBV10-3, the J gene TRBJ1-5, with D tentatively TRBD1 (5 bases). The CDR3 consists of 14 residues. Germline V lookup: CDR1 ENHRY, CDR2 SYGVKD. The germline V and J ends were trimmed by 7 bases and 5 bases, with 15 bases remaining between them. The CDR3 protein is CAIKDGLGDQPQHF. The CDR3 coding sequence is TGTGCCATCAAAGACGGCCTAGGGGATCAGCCCCAGCATTTT.

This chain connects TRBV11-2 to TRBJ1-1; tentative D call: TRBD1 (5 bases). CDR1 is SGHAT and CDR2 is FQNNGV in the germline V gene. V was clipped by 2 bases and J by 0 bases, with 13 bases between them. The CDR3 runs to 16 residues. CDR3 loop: CASSLSFGGMNTEAFF. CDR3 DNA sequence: TGTGCCAGCAGCTTAAGTTTCGGGGGAATGAACACTGAAGCTTTCTTT.

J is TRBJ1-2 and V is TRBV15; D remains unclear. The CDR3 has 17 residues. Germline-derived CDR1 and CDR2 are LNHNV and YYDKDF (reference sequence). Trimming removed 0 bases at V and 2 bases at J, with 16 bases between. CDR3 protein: CATSRDRSRPSNYGYTF. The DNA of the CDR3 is TGTGCCACCAGCAGAGATCGCTCGCGGCCCAGCAACTATGGCTACACCTTC.

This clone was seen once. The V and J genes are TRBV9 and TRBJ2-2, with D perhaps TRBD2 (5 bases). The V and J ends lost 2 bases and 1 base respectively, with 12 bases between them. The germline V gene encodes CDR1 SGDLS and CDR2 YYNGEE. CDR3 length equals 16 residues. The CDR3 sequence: CASSVGLLRNTGELFF. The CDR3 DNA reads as TGTGCCAGCAGCGTCGGACTCCTTAGGAACACCGGGGAGCTGTTTTTT.

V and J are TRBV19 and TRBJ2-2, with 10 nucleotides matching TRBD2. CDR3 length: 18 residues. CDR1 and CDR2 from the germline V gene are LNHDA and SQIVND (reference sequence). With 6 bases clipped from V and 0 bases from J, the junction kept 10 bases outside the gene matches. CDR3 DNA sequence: TGTGCCAGTAGCCTGCGGGGACTAGCGATGACGAACACCGGGGAGCTGTTTTTT. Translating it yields CASSLRGLAMTNTGELFF.

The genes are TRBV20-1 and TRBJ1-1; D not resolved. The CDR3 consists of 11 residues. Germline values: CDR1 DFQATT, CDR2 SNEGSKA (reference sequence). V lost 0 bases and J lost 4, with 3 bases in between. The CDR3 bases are TGCAGTGCTAGAGACGGCACTGAAGCTTTCTTT. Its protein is CSARDGTEAFF.

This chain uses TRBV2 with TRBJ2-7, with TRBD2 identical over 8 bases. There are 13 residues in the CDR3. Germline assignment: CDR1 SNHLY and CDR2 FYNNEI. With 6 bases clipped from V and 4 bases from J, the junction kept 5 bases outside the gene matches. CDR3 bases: TGTGCCAGCAGGGGCGCGGGAGGTTACGAGCAGTACTTC. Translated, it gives CASRGAGGYEQYF.

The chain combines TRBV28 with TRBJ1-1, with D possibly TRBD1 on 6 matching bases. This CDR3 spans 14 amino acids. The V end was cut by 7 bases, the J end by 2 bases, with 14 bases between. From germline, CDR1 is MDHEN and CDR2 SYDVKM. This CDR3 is CASTPQGSNTEAFF. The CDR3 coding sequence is TGTGCCAGCACCCCCCAGGGGTCTAACACTGAAGCTTTCTTT.

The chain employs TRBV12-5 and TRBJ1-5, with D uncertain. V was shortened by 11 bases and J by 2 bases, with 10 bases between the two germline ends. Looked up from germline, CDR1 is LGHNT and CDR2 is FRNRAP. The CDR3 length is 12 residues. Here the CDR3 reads CASGDGNQPQHF. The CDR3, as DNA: TGTGCTTCGGGTGACGGCAATCAGCCCCAGCATTTT.

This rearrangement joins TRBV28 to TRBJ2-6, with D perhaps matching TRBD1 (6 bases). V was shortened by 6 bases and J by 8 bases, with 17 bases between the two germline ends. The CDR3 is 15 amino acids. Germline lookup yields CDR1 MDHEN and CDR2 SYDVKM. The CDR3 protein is CASSPDRRRSNVLTF. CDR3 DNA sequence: TGTGCCAGCAGCCCGGACAGAAGACGTTCCAACGTCCTGACTTTC.

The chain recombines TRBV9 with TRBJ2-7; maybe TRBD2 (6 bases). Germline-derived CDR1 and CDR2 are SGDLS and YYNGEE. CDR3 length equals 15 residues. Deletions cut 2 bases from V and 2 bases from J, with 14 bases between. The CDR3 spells CASSVGTGEAYEQYF. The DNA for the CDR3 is TGTGCCAGCAGCGTCGGGACTGGCGAAGCCTACGAGCAGTACTTC.

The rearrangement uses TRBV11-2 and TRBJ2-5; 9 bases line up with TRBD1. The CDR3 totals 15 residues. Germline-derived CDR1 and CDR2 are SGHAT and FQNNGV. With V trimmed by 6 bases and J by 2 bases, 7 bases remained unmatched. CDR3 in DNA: TGTGCCAGCAGTCCGGACAGGGGTTATCAAGAGACCCAGTACTTC. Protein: CASSPDRGYQETQYF. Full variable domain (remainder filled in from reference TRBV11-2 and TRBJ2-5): EAGVAQSPRYKIIEKRQSVAFWCNPISGHATLYWYQQILGQGPKLLIQFQNNGVVDDSQLPKDRFSAERLKGVDSTLKIQPAKLEDSAVYLCASSPDRGYQETQYFGPGTRLLVL.

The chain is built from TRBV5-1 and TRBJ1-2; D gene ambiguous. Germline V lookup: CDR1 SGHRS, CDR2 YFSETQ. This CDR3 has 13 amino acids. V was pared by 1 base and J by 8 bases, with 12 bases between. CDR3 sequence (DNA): TGCGCCAGCAGCTTGTCCGTGGAGGGCGGCTACACCTTC. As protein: CASSLSVEGGYTF.

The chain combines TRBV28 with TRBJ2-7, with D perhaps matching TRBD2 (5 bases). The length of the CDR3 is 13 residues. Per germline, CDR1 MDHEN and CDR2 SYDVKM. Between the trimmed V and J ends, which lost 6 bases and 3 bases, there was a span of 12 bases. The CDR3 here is CASRMQSGYEQYF. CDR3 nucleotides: TGTGCCAGCAGGATGCAGAGCGGCTACGAGCAGTACTTC.

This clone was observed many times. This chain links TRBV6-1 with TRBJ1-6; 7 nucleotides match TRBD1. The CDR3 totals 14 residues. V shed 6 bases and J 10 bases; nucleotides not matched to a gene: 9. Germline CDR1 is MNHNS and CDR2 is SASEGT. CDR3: CASSEPGTASPLHF. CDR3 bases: TGTGCCAGCAGCGAACCCGGGACAGCCTCACCCCTCCACTTT.

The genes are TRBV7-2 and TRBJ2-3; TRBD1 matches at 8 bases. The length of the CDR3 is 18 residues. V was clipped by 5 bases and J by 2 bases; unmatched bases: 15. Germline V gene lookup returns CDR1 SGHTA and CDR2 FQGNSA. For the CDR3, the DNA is TGTGCCAGCAGCCCGCGGGGACAGGCGGCAGGAATCACAGATACGCAGTATTTT. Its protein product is CASSPRGQAAGITDTQYF.